These 31 T cell receptor beta chains came from one sample sequenced in a study of cytomegalovirus exposure and HLA in healthy donors. The PCR made use of 60 Vbeta and 13 Jbeta primers. Only in-frame clones appear in the TCRdb table, and some are missing; sequencing was by immunoSEQ multiplex PCR. The sample includes roughly 200,000 clones, around 81% of them seen just once. Sequencing input: PBMCs. The receptor source for this set is a man aged 25-40 years in good health and CMV-seronegative.

This clone was picked up a small number of times. The V and J genes are TRBV2 and TRBJ1-2, with D possibly matching TRBD1 (6 bases). Trimming took off 5 bases at V and 3 bases at J, with 13 bases between the two ends. Per the germline V gene, CDR1 is SNHLY and CDR2 is FYNNEI. This CDR3 contains 14 residues. The CDR3 sequence is CASSRPQGYYGYTF. The CDR3 DNA sequence: TGTGCCAGCAGTCGACCGCAGGGGTACTATGGCTACACCTTC.

This chain joins TRBV12-5 and TRBJ2-1, with 8 nucleotides matching TRBD2. V gave up 4 bases and J gave up 8 bases; unmatched junction bases: 13. Germline CDR1 and CDR2: LGHNT and FRNRAP. The CDR3 runs to 16 residues. CDR3 residues: CASGSPRSGSGYEQFF. CDR3 nucleotide sequence: TGTGCTAGTGGTTCCCCACGCAGCGGGAGCGGTTATGAGCAGTTCTTC.

This chain links TRBV4-1 with TRBJ2-5; D remains unclear. Between the trimmed V and J ends, which lost 0 bases and 7 bases, there was a span of 9 bases. Germline assignment: CDR1 MGHRA and CDR2 YSYEKL. The CDR3 is 13 amino acids. The CDR3: CASSQDGDGTQYF. DNA of the CDR3: TGCGCCAGCAGCCAAGATGGAGATGGGACCCAGTACTTC.

The rearrangement joins TRBV4-1 to TRBJ2-7, with D tentatively TRBD2 (5 bases). V gave up 1 base and J gave up 0 bases, with 7 bases separating them. This CDR3 contains 14 residues. The V gene's germline CDR1 is MGHRA and CDR2 YSYEKL. CDR3 DNA sequence: TGCGCCAGCAGCCAAGGGAGGAGCTCCTACGAGCAGTACTTC. As protein: CASSQGRSSYEQYF.

This clone has only one observation. The CDR3 DNA reads as TGCGCCAGCAGCCAAGGACTAGCGGGAGGGAGTGAGCAGTTCTTC. The encoded protein is CASSQGLAGGSEQFF. V gene TRBV4-1 combines with J gene TRBJ2-1; TRBD2 matches 14 bases. CDR1 and CDR2 (germline): MGHRA, YSYEKL. The junction had 2 bases not matched to a gene; V was cut back by 1 base and J by 9 bases. There are 15 residues in the CDR3.

In this sample, this clone turned up a few times. This chain links TRBV5-1 with TRBJ1-1; no clear D gene. CDR3 length equals 14 residues. Germline V lookup: CDR1 SGHRS, CDR2 YFSETQ. The V end lost 4 bases, the J end lost 4 bases, and 14 bases lay between the germline ends. CDR3 nucleotide sequence: TGCGCCAGCAGCGTGACGGTCGGGAGCACTGAAGCTTTCTTT. This translates into CASSVTVGSTEAFF.

In this sample, this clone turned up a few times. The chain is built from TRBV28 and TRBJ2-7, with D possibly matching TRBD1 (5 bases). V lost 1 base and J 0 bases, leaving 13 bases between the germline ends. The CDR3 is 16 amino acids. From germline, CDR1 is MDHEN and CDR2 SYDVKM. Written as DNA, the CDR3 is TGTGCCAGCAGTTTATCCCGACAGTTAATCTCCTACGAGCAGTACTTC. Amino acid sequence: CASSLSRQLISYEQYF.

V is TRBV9 and J is TRBJ1-1; 12 bases are a match to TRBD1. The V gene's germline CDR1 is SGDLS and CDR2 YYNGEE. The CDR3 is made up of 15 amino acids. The junction had 6 bases not matched to a gene; V was cut back by 4 bases and J by 5 bases. For the CDR3, the DNA is TGTGCCAGCAGCTCGGGGGGACAGGGGGCGACTGAAGCTTTCTTT. Encoded protein: CASSSGGQGATEAFF.

The gene calls are TRBV28 and TRBJ1-2; D perhaps matches TRBD1 (5 bases). V lost 3 bases and J 0 bases, leaving 8 bases between the germline ends. Looked up from germline, CDR1 is MDHEN and CDR2 is SYDVKM. This CDR3 comprises 14 residues. This CDR3 is CASSLIRANYGYTF. DNA of the CDR3: TGTGCCAGCAGTTTGATCAGGGCTAACTATGGCTACACCTTC.

The gene calls are TRBV2 and TRBJ2-7, with 8 positions matching TRBD1. V lost 6 bases, J lost 2 bases, and 3 bases stayed unmatched. CDR1 is SNHLY and CDR2 is FYNNEI in the germline V gene. This CDR3 has 13 amino acids. Written as DNA, the CDR3 is TGTGCCAGCAGCAAGGACAGGGCCTACGAGCAGTACTTC. This translates into CASSKDRAYEQYF.

In this sample, this clone turned up once. V is TRBV11-2 and J is TRBJ1-2; 7 bases match TRBD1. V gave up 5 bases and J gave up 2 bases; unmatched junction bases: 8. The CDR3 has 15 amino acids. CDR1 and CDR2 (germline): SGHAT, FQNNGV. CDR3 DNA sequence: TGTGCCAGCAGCCCCTCCAGGACAGGAAACTATGGCTACACCTTC. As protein: CASSPSRTGNYGYTF.

This chain joins TRBV5-6 and TRBJ2-7; 9 nucleotides line up with TRBD1. CDR1 and CDR2 (germline): SGHDT, YYEEEE. The CDR3 contains 14 residues. The ends lost 2 bases at V and 4 bases at J; junction bases unmatched: 4. The CDR3 nucleotides are TGTGCCAGCAGCTTTCGGGACAGGGAGTACGAGCAGTACTTC. It encodes CASSFRDREYEQYF.

The chain has TRBV27 and TRBJ2-7; 8 bases match TRBD2. Germline assignment: CDR1 MNHEY and CDR2 SMNVEV (reference sequence). This CDR3 region has 15 residues. Trimming took 4 bases from V and 6 from J; bases not matched to a gene: 11. This chain's CDR3 is CASSSLTRGGLEQYF. The CDR3 nucleotides read TGTGCCAGCAGTTCGCTGACCCGGGGGGGCCTCGAGCAGTACTTC.

This clone has only one observation. This chain uses TRBV14 with TRBJ2-7; D call uncertain. Germline CDR1 SGHDN, CDR2 FVKESK. This CDR3 contains 15 residues. Trimming took 1 base from V and 3 from J, leaving 13 bases between them. The CDR3 DNA follows: TGTGCCAGCAGCCAAGTCAGCGACCGCCTCTACGAGCAGTACTTC. Translation gives CASSQVSDRLYEQYF.

The rearrangement links TRBV18 to TRBJ1-1; 8 nucleotides match TRBD1. Germline V CDR1 and CDR2: KGHSH, LQKENI. After removal of 5 bases from V and 5 bases from J, the junction contained 7 bases not matched to a gene. This CDR3 comprises 14 residues. The CDR3 sequence is CASSLQGGRTEAFF. The CDR3 nucleotides read TGTGCCAGCTCATTACAGGGGGGGAGAACTGAAGCTTTCTTT. The whole variable domain, remainder taken from reference TRBV18 and TRBJ1-1, is NAGVMQNPRHLVRRRGQEARLRCSPMKGHSHVYWYRQLPEEGLKFMVYLQKENIIDESGMPKERFSAEFPKEGPSILRIQQVVRGDSAAYFCASSLQGGRTEAFFGQGTRLTVV.

The rearrangement links TRBV7-9 to TRBJ1-1; 10 bases line up with TRBD1. The CDR3 sequence is 16 residues long. J lost 5 bases, V lost 5 bases, and 11 bases had no gene match. Germline-derived CDR1 and CDR2 are SEHNR and FQNEAQ (reference sequence). The CDR3 spells CASSKSGTGVDTEAFF. The DNA of the CDR3 is TGTGCCAGCAGCAAATCCGGGACAGGGGTTGATACTGAAGCTTTCTTT. The full variable domain, with the rest looked up from reference TRBV7-9 and TRBJ1-1, is DTGVSQNPRHKITKRGQNVTFRCDPISEHNRLYWYRQTLGQGPEFLTYFQNEAQLEKSRLLSDRFSAERPKGSFSTLEIQRTEQGDSAMYLCASSKSGTGVDTEAFFGQGTRLTVV.

The rearrangement links TRBV5-6 to TRBJ2-1; 11 positions agree with TRBD2. The CDR3 totals 16 residues. Germline assignment: CDR1 SGHDT and CDR2 YYEEEE. Germline trimming cut 0 bases from V and 6 bases from J; bases unmatched to any gene: 5. The CDR3 reads CASSLAASGRFNEQFF. The DNA of the CDR3 is TGTGCCAGCAGCTTGGCCGCTAGCGGGAGGTTCAATGAGCAGTTCTTC. Drawing the rest from reference TRBV5-6 and TRBJ2-1, the complete variable domain is DAGVTQSPTHLIKTRGQQVTLRCSPKSGHDTVSWYQQALGQGPQFIFQYYEEEERQRGNFPDRFSGHQFPNYSSELNVNALLLGDSALYLCASSLAASGRFNEQFFGPGTRLTVL.

The CDR3 DNA reads TGTGCCAGCAGCGCTCGTCCAGGGGGCTTAGCCTACACCTTC. Its protein is CASSARPGGLAYTF. The chain carries TRBV9 and TRBJ1-2, with TRBD1 matching 8 bases. Germline V gene sequence: CDR1 SGDLS, CDR2 YYNGEE. There are 14 residues in the CDR3. Germline trimming cut 3 bases from V and 10 bases from J; bases unmatched to any gene: 11.

The rearrangement links TRBV11-1 to TRBJ2-3; 7 bases map to TRBD1. CDR3 length equals 14 residues. Germline-derived CDR1 and CDR2 are SGHAT and FQDESV (reference sequence). J gave up 1 base and V 3 bases, and 1 base lay outside the gene matches. The CDR3 protein is CASSLGQRTDTQYF. The CDR3 nucleotides read TGTGCCAGCAGCTTGGGACAGCGCACAGATACGCAGTATTTT.

This clone was observed once. The chain carries TRBV29-1 and TRBJ2-1; D may be TRBD1 (6 bases). The V gene's germline CDR1 is SQVTM and CDR2 ANQGSEA. The CDR3 covers 16 residues. V dropped 2 bases and J dropped 3 bases, with 17 bases sitting between them. CDR3 sequence reads: CSVEIPPGDLYNEQFF. The DNA for the CDR3 is TGCAGCGTTGAAATCCCCCCAGGGGACCTCTACAATGAGCAGTTCTTC.

The chain combines TRBV7-9 with TRBJ2-7; D perhaps matches TRBD1 (5 bases). V lost 1 base to trimming and J lost 2 bases, with 9 bases between them. The V gene's germline CDR1 is SEHNR and CDR2 FQNEAQ (reference sequence). This CDR3 has 14 amino acids. Here the CDR3 reads CASSLGQSPYEQYF. The CDR3 DNA reads TGTGCCAGCAGCTTAGGACAGAGCCCCTACGAGCAGTACTTC.

J is TRBJ2-7 and V is TRBV5-1, with a weak D call TRBD2 (6 bases). V shed 4 bases and J shed 0 bases, with 14 bases lying between them. This CDR3 has 15 residues. Germline CDR1 is SGHRS and CDR2 is YFSETQ. CDR3 amino acids: CASSIGDWSSYEQYF. CDR3 DNA: TGCGCCAGCAGCATTGGGGACTGGAGCTCCTACGAGCAGTACTTC.

DNA of the CDR3: TGTGCCAGCAGTGGGGAGTTAGCGGGAGGTTCCGCTGAGCAGTTCTTC. It is translated as CASSGELAGGSAEQFF. The chain carries TRBV2 and TRBJ2-1; 10 nucleotides match TRBD2. Germline CDR1 and CDR2: SNHLY and FYNNEI. V shed 4 bases and J 9 bases; nucleotides not matched to a gene: 12. This CDR3 region has 16 residues.

The chain recombines TRBV7-3 with TRBJ2-2; 8 positions agree with TRBD2. Trimming took 5 bases from V and 4 from J; bases not matched to a gene: 6. CDR3 size: 15 residues. Per the germline V gene, CDR1 is SGHTA and CDR2 is FQGTGA. In nucleotides, the CDR3 is TGTGCCAGCAGCCCAGACGGGAGGGGCACCGGGGAGCTGTTTTTT. Translated, it gives CASSPDGRGTGELFF. Drawing the rest from reference TRBV7-3 and TRBJ2-2, the complete variable domain is GAGVSQTPSNKVTEKGKYVELRCDPISGHTALYWYRQSLGQGPEFLIYFQGTGAADDSGLPNDRFFAVRPEGSVSTLKIQRTERGDSAVYLCASSPDGRGTGELFFGEGSRLTVL.

The V call is TRBV11-2, the J call TRBJ2-7; TRBD1 is a possible D gene (6 bases). Germline-derived CDR1 and CDR2 are SGHAT and FQNNGV. V was shortened by 6 bases and J by 3 bases, with 18 bases between the two germline ends. There are 15 residues in the CDR3. This CDR3 is CASSPVQGAGYEQYF. The CDR3 DNA sequence: TGTGCCAGCAGTCCCGTACAGGGAGCTGGCTACGAGCAGTACTTC. Based on the CDR3 plus reference TRBV11-2 and TRBJ2-7, the full variable domain is EAGVAQSPRYKIIEKRQSVAFWCNPISGHATLYWYQQILGQGPKLLIQFQNNGVVDDSQLPKDRFSAERLKGVDSTLKIQPAKLEDSAVYLCASSPVQGAGYEQYFGPGTRLTVT.

This clone appeared a single time. The chain combines TRBV5-4 with TRBJ2-1, with 10 nucleotides matching TRBD2. The V segment lost 2 bases and the J segment 12 bases; nucleotides outside the gene matches: 17. Germline V gives CDR1 SGHNT, CDR2 YYREEE (reference sequence). The CDR3 has 17 residues. CDR3 sequence reads: CASSFEGRLAGGRGQFF. The CDR3 bases are TGTGCCAGCAGCTTTGAGGGGCGACTAGCGGGTGGGCGGGGGCAGTTCTTC.

The chain employs TRBV2 and TRBJ2-7, with 14 bases that match TRBD2. The V and J ends lost 7 bases and 5 bases, in that order; junction bases with no gene match: 7. This CDR3 comprises 15 residues. Germline lookup yields CDR1 SNHLY and CDR2 FYNNEI. The CDR3 sequence: CASKGLAGVLNEQYF. The CDR3 nucleotides read TGTGCCAGCAAGGGACTAGCGGGAGTATTGAACGAGCAGTACTTC.

This chain links TRBV28 with TRBJ2-2; no reliable D call. CDR3 length equals 13 residues. CDR1 MDHEN and CDR2 SYDVKM come from the germline V gene. The ends were cut back, 2 bases at V and 4 bases at J, with 5 bases in the middle. In DNA form, the CDR3 reads TGTGCCAGCAGTTTAGCGGTCACCGGGGAGCTGTTTTTT. Translation: CASSLAVTGELFF. Based on the CDR3 plus reference TRBV28 and TRBJ2-2, the full variable domain is DVKVTQSSRYLVKRTGEKVFLECVQDMDHENMFWYRQDPGLGLRLIYFSYDVKMKEKGDIPEGYSVSREKKERFSLILESASTNQTSMYLCASSLAVTGELFFGEGSRLTVL.

This clone has a handful of counts. V usage is TRBV5-1 and J usage is TRBJ2-5; D gene ambiguous. The CDR3 extends over 12 amino acids. The V gene lost 0 bases and the J gene lost 5 bases, with 5 bases spanning the gap. Germline lookup yields CDR1 SGHRS and CDR2 YFSETQ. CDR3 sequence reads: CASSLVRETQYF. CDR3 nucleotides: TGCGCCAGCAGCTTGGTGAGGGAGACCCAGTACTTC. The full variable domain, rest sourced from reference TRBV5-1 and TRBJ2-5, is KAGVTQTPRYLIKTRGQQVTLSCSPISGHRSVSWYQQTPGQGLQFLFEYFSETQRNKGNFPGRFSGRQFSNSRSEMNVSTLELGDSALYLCASSLVRETQYFGPGTRLLVL.

V and J are TRBV11-2 and TRBJ2-1; TRBD2 matches 7 bases. The CDR3 extends over 14 amino acids. Germline V gene lookup returns CDR1 SGHAT and CDR2 FQNNGV. The J segment lost 9 bases and the V segment lost 5 bases, leaving 10 bases of the junction unmatched. In DNA form, the CDR3 reads TGTGCCAGCAGCGCAAATGTCGGCGGGGGTGAGCAGTTCTTC. Translating it yields CASSANVGGGEQFF. Supplemented by reference TRBV11-2 and TRBJ2-1, the full variable domain reads EAGVAQSPRYKIIEKRQSVAFWCNPISGHATLYWYQQILGQGPKLLIQFQNNGVVDDSQLPKDRFSAERLKGVDSTLKIQPAKLEDSAVYLCASSANVGGGEQFFGPGTRLTVL.

This chain connects TRBV11-2 to TRBJ2-1; perhaps TRBD2 as D (7 bases). Germline CDR1 and CDR2: SGHAT and FQNNGV. The CDR3 runs 15 residues. Between the trimmed V and J ends, which lost 5 bases and 9 bases, there was a span of 20 bases. The CDR3 spells CASSKGGGSVVEQFF. The DNA for the CDR3 is TGTGCCAGCAGCAAGGGGGGCGGGAGTGTTGTTGAGCAGTTCTTC.